This TCR beta chain came from a study of technical replicates of blood from a few donors. The CDR3 has 15 residues. Per the germline V gene, CDR1 is SGHRS and CDR2 is YFSETQ. With 0 bases clipped from V and 1 base from J, the junction kept 3 bases outside the gene matches. Generated by immunoSEQ multiplex PCR, the TCRdb table keeps only in-frame clones and is missing some. The sample holds 55,000 to 80,000 clones; 95% to 97% are singletons and the top ten take 0.2% to 0.25%. J is TRBJ1-1 and V is TRBV5-1, with 7 nucleotides matching TRBD1. The TCR was taken from a human donor in good health. The specimen sequenced was T cells isolated from PBMCs. CDR3 residues: CASSLDQGENTEAFF. CDR3 DNA: TGCGCCAGCAGCTTGGATCAGGGGGAGAACACTGAAGCTTTCTTT.